This T cell receptor (beta chain) stems from a study of response to subunit inactivated influenza vaccine. A remark on this clonotype: One end of the junction does not line up with germline, which may come from a read error.

Via MiXCR, TCRdb re-called the RT-PCR reads, giving one row per CDR3 protein. Here the sample spans fewer than 700,000 distinct CDR3 sequences, over 10% being singletons. The sequence was collected from a man in his forties or fifties who received an inactivated influenza vaccine. Source: PBMCs from blood, taken around seven weeks after vaccination.

CDR3: CAIAGTSGSYEHYF. The CDR3 region has the DNA TGTGCCATCGCCGGGACTAGCGGATCCTACGAGCACTACTTC. The chain employs TRBV7-9 and TRBJ2-7; TRBD2 aligns across 11 bases. The CDR3 runs 14 residues. From germline, CDR1 is SEHNR and CDR2 FQNEAQ (reference sequence).